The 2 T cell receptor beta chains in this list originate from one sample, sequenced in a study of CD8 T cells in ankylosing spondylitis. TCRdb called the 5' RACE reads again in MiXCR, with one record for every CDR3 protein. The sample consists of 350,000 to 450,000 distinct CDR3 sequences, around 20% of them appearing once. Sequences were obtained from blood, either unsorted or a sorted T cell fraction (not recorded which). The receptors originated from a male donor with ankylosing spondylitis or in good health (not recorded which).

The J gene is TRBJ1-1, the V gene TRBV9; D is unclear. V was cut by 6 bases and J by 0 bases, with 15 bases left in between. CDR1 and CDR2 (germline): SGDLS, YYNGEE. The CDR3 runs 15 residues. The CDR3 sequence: CASTKGPIMNTEAFF. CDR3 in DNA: TGTGCCAGCACCAAGGGTCCCATCATGAACACTGAAGCTTTCTTT.

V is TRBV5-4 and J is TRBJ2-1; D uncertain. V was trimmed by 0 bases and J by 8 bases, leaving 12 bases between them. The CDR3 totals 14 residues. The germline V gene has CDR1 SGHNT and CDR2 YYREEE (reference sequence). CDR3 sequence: CASSLGWGGDEQFF. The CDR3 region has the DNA TGTGCCAGCAGCTTGGGCTGGGGTGGTGATGAGCAGTTCTTC.